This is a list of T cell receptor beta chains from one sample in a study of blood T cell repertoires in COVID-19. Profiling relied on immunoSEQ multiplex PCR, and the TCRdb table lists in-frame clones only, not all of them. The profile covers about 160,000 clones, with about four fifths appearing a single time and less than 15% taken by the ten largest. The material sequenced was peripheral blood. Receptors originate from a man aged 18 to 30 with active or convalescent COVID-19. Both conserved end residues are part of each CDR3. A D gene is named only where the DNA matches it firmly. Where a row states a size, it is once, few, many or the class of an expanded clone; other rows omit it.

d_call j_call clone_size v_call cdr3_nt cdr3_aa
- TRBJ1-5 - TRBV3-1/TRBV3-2 TGTGCCAGCAGCCAGGGTTTATGGGGGGAGGGGCAGCCCCAGCATTTT CASSQGLWGEGQPQHF
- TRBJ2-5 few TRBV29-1 TGCAGCGTCGATGAGGCGGGGTGGGGGACCCAGTACTTC CSVDEAGWGTQYF
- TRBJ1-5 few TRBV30 TGTGCCTGGAGCAGGGACACCGGGAGCAATCAGCCCCAGCATTTT CAWSRDTGSNQPQHF
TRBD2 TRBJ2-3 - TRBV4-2 TGTGCCAGCAGCCAACTTAGCGGGGGGGATTCTAGCACAGATACGCAGTATTTT CASSQLSGGDSSTDTQYF
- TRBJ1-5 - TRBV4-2 TGTGCCAGCAGCCCGATACAGGGTAGCAATCAGCCCCAGCATTTT CASSPIQGSNQPQHF
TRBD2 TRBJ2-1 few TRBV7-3 TGTGCCAGCAGCTTTAGCGCACTAGCGGGAGTAGAGCAGTTCTTC CASSFSALAGVEQFF
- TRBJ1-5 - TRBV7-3 TGTGCCAGCAGCTTAATAGGGGGAACTGGTCAGCCCCAGCATTTT CASSLIGGTGQPQHF
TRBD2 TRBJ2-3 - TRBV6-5 TGTGCCAGCACGGGCGGGGGAGTGACAGATACGCAGTATTTT CASTGGGVTDTQYF
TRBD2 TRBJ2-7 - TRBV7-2 TGTGCCAGCAGCTTAGGAGCGGGAGGACTCGAGCAGTACTTC CASSLGAGGLEQYF
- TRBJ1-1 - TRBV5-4 TGTGCCAGCAGGGGGAGTGCCGGTACTGAAGCTTTCTTT CASRGSAGTEAFF
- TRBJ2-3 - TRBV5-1 TGCGCCAGCAGCTTGGCCGGAGATACGCAGTATTTT CASSLAGDTQYF
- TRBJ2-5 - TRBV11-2 TGTGCCAGCAGCCGTGGGGGGGAGACCCAGTACTTC CASSRGGETQYF
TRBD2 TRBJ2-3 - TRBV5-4 TGTGCCAGCAGCCGAAAAGCGGGGGGGTTGGATACGCAGTATTTT CASSRKAGGLDTQYF
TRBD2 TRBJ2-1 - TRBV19 TGTGCCAGCAAAACCGGGACTAGCGGTTCTAATGAGCAGTTCTTC CASKTGTSGSNEQFF
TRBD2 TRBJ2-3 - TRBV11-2 TGTGCCAGCAGCTTAGTCTCGCTAGCGGGAGTGACAGATACGCAGTATTTT CASSLVSLAGVTDTQYF